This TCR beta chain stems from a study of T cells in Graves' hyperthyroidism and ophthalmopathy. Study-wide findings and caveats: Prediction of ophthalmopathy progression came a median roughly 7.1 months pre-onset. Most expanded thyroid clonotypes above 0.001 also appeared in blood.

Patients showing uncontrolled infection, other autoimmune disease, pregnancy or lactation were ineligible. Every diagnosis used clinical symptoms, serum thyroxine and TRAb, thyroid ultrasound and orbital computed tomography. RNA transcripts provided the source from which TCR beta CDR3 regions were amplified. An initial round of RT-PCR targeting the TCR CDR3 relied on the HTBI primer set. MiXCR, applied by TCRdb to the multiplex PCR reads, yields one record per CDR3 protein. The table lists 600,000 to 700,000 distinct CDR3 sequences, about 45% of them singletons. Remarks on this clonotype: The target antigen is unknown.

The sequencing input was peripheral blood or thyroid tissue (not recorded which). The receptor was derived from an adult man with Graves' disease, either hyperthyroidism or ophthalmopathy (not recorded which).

The CDR3 protein is CASRPSGGKNQPQHF. CDR3 bases: TGTGCCAGCAGACCATCAGGGGGCAAAAATCAGCCCCAGCATTTT. V and J are TRBV7-9 and TRBJ1-5; 8 bases map to TRBD1. CDR1 is SEHNR and CDR2 is FQNEAQ in the germline V gene (reference sequence). Trimming took 6 bases from V and 4 from J; bases not matched to a gene: 8. This CDR3 contains 15 residues.